Listed here are 17 T cell receptor beta chains from one sample, sequenced in a study of CD8 T cells in Susac syndrome. RNA, at about 0.45 to 1 ug, was reverse transcribed with random hexamers. TCRdb analysed the immunoSEQ multiplex PCR reads with MiXCR anew, one entry per CDR3 protein. The sample yields roughly 120,000 distinct CDR3 sequences, approximately 95% seen once. Sequencing used CD8+ T cells from PBMCs. These receptors were collected from a human donor with multiple sclerosis.

This rearrangement joins TRBV6-1 to TRBJ2-2, with D tentatively TRBD2 (5 bases). Germline loops: CDR1 MNHNS, CDR2 SASEGT. The CDR3 runs to 14 residues. The germline V and J ends were trimmed by 8 bases and 2 bases, with 12 bases remaining between them. The CDR3 DNA sequence: TGTGCCAGCTCGGGATACGAAAACACCGGGGAGCTGTTTTTT. Protein sequence: CASSGYENTGELFF.

The V call is TRBV3-1, the J call TRBJ2-7; D is perhaps TRBD2 (6 bases). The CDR3 length is 17 residues. Trimming took off 4 bases at V and 3 bases at J, with 22 bases between the two ends. Germline assignment: CDR1 LGHDT and CDR2 YNNKEL (reference sequence). Here the CDR3 DNA reads TGTGCCAGCAGCCCCCGGGGGTCCACAACTCTTCTCTACGAGCAGTACTTC. It yields the protein CASSPRGSTTLLYEQYF.

This sequence joins TRBV7-9 and TRBJ2-2, with D maybe TRBD2 (6 bases). This CDR3 contains 17 residues. Germline-derived CDR1 and CDR2 are SEHNR and FQNEAQ (reference sequence). V gave up 3 bases and J gave up 7 bases, with 21 bases separating them. CDR3 region: CASSFSPRLELIGELFF. The CDR3 DNA follows: TGTGCCAGCAGCTTTTCCCCGCGACTAGAATTGATCGGGGAGCTGTTTTTT.

The CDR3: CAGAGTSGKGGSYNEQFF. CDR3 bases: TGTGCCGGAGCCGGGACTAGCGGGAAGGGGGGGAGCTACAATGAGCAGTTCTTC. This chain uses TRBV30 with TRBJ2-1, with TRBD2 identical over 13 bases. V dropped 8 bases and J dropped 3; count of bases not matched to a gene: 16. Germline assignment: CDR1 GTSNPN and CDR2 SVGIG (reference sequence). The CDR3 length is 18 residues. Combining the CDR3 with reference TRBV30 and TRBJ2-1 gives the whole variable domain SQTIHQWPATLVQPVGSPLSLECTVEGTSNPNLYWYRQAAGRGLQLLFYSVGIGQISSEVPQNLSASRPQDRQFILSSKKLLLSDSGFYLCAGAGTSGKGGSYNEQFFGPGTRLTVL.

A few counts support this clonotype. CDR3: CASSPSPSSYEQYV. In DNA, the CDR3 is TGTGCCAGCAGCCCTAGCCCCTCCTCCTACGAGCAGTACGTC. The chain recombines TRBV13 with TRBJ2-7; weak D call: TRBD2 (5 bases). V lost 5 bases, J lost 0 bases, and 11 bases lay in between. CDR1 is PRHDT, CDR2 FYEKMQ, per germline (reference sequence). The CDR3 totals 14 residues.

J is TRBJ2-6 and V is TRBV9; D possibly matches TRBD1 or TRBD2 (5 bases each). CDR1 is SGDLS and CDR2 is YYNGEE in the germline V gene. The V and J ends lost 0 bases and 5 bases respectively, with 18 bases between them. The CDR3 is made up of 18 amino acids. The CDR3 DNA reads as TGTGCCAGCAGCGTAGGTGGGGGAATCCTGGGGAGGGCCAACGTCCTGACTTTC. Residues: CASSVGGGILGRANVLTF.

This chain uses TRBV3-1 with TRBJ1-1; TRBD1 aligns across 9 bases. Per germline, CDR1 LGHDT and CDR2 YNNKEL (reference sequence). The ends lost 0 bases at V and 1 base at J; junction bases unmatched: 9. This CDR3 comprises 18 residues. CDR3 DNA: TGTGCCAGCAGCCAAGATCAGCGGACAGGGGTTGAGAACACTGAAGCTTTCTTT. It translates to CASSQDQRTGVENTEAFF.

The chain uses TRBV5-1 and TRBJ2-5; D is uncertain. The V end lost 0 bases, the J end lost 5 bases, and 8 bases lay between the germline ends. The CDR3 has 13 amino acids. Germline values: CDR1 SGHRS, CDR2 YFSETQ. CDR3 in amino acids: CASSLAIGETQYF. The CDR3, as DNA: TGCGCCAGCAGCTTGGCCATAGGGGAGACCCAGTACTTC.

The chain couples TRBV3-1 to TRBJ1-1; D not resolved. Germline V gene sequence: CDR1 LGHDT, CDR2 YNNKEL (reference sequence). Trimming removed 0 bases at V and 1 base at J, with 12 bases between. The CDR3 has 16 residues. The CDR3 coding sequence is TGTGCCAGCAGCCAAGATCCTGTCGGACCGAACACTGAAGCTTTCTTT. Protein: CASSQDPVGPNTEAFF.

The chain joins TRBV11-2 to TRBJ2-3; the D gene is possibly TRBD2 (6 bases). Germline loops: CDR1 SGHAT, CDR2 FQNNGV. CDR3 length: 12 residues. V lost 5 bases, J lost 3 bases, and 6 bases lay in between. The CDR3, as DNA: TGTGCCAGCAGCCTAGCGACAGATACGCAGTATTTT. Amino acids: CASSLATDTQYF.

This chain joins TRBV20-1 and TRBJ2-7; 7 positions agree with TRBD1. Trimming took 0 bases from V and 3 from J; bases not matched to a gene: 11. CDR3 length: 16 amino acids. Germline CDR1 and CDR2: DFQATT and SNEGSKA (reference sequence). The CDR3 DNA follows: TGCAGTGCTAGAGATAACCTGAGGGGACAGAACTACGAGCAGTACTTC. Translating gives CSARDNLRGQNYEQYF.

The rearrangement links TRBV25-1 to TRBJ2-1, with TRBD1 matching over 10 bases. From germline, CDR1 is MGHDK and CDR2 SYGVNS. The V segment lost 6 bases and the J segment 10 bases; nucleotides outside the gene matches: 9. This CDR3 comprises 14 residues. The DNA for the CDR3 is TGTGCCAGCAGGGCCGGGACAGGGGTCGGGGAGCAGTTCTTC. Translation: CASRAGTGVGEQFF.

The rearrangement joins TRBV3-1 to TRBJ2-7; TRBD2 matches 10 bases. Germline assignment: CDR1 LGHDT and CDR2 YNNKEL (reference sequence). The length of the CDR3 is 19 residues. Unmatched junction bases numbered 13, after V lost 0 bases and J lost 2 bases. The CDR3 bases are TGTGCCAGCAGCCAAGAGAGTGGGTCTAGCGGGGGACCCCCCTACGAGCAGTACTTC. As protein: CASSQESGSSGGPPYEQYF.

The chain carries TRBV29-1 and TRBJ2-7, with D hard to call. The germline CDR1 and CDR2 sequences are SQVTM and ANQGSEA. V gave up 7 bases and J gave up 3 bases, with 7 bases separating them. The CDR3 length is 10 residues. CDR3 sequence reads: CSGGDYEQYF. In nucleotides, the CDR3 is TGCAGCGGGGGTGACTACGAGCAGTACTTC.

V is TRBV7-6 and J is TRBJ2-3; D unclear. V was pared by 1 base and J by 2 bases, with 10 bases between. Per the germline V gene, CDR1 is SGHVS and CDR2 is FNYEAQ. The CDR3 has 15 amino acids. DNA for the CDR3: TGTGCCAGCAGCTTAGACCGCTCCCTCACAGATACGCAGTATTTT. This translates into CASSLDRSLTDTQYF.

V gene TRBV7-2 combines with J gene TRBJ2-1; D is undetermined. Per the germline V gene, CDR1 is SGHTA and CDR2 is FQGNSA. Trimming cost V 1 base and J 5 bases, with 9 bases left between them. The CDR3 extends over 14 amino acids. The CDR3 sequence is CASSLGAYNNEQFF. CDR3 in DNA: TGTGCCAGCAGCTTAGGGGCCTATAACAATGAGCAGTTCTTC.

The chain combines TRBV4-1 with TRBJ2-7; TRBD1 might be the D (6 bases). V was clipped by 0 bases and J by 7 bases, with 13 bases between them. This CDR3 is built from 14 residues. Germline CDR1 reads MGHRA; CDR2 reads YSYEKL. CDR3 sequence reads: CASSQEMGAGEQYF. CDR3 nucleotide sequence: TGCGCCAGCAGCCAAGAAATGGGGGCGGGTGAGCAGTACTTC.